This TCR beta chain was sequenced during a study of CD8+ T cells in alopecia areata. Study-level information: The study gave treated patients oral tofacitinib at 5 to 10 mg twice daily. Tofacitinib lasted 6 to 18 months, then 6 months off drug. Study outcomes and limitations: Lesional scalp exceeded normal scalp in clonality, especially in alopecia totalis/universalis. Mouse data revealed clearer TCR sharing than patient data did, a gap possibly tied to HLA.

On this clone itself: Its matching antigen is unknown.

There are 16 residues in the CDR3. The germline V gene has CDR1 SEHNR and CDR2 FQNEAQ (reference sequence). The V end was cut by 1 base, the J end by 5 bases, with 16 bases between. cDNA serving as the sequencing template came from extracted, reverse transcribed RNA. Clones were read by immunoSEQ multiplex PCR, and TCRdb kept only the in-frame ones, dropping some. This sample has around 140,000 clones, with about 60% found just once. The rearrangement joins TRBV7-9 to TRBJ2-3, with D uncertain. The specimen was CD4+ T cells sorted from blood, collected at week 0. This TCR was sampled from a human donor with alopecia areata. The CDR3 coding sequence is TGTGCCAGCAGCTTAGTAAGCGCCATCCCGGGAGATACGCAGTATTTT. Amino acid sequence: CASSLVSAIPGDTQYF.